The 14 T cell receptor beta chains presented below share a single source sample, sequenced in a study of CD8+CD57+ T cells in acquired aplastic anemia. All sequencing subjects had displayed CD8+CD57+ cell expansion on flow cytometry. Genomic DNA provided the template from which TCR beta VDJ and CDR3 profiles were obtained. In TCRdb, the reads were re-called with MiXCR into one record per CDR3 protein. Of fewer than 200,000 distinct CDR3 sequences in the sample, about two thirds were seen once. The sample comprised sorted CD4+, CD8+, or CD8+CD57+ T cells (not recorded which) from PBMCs. The source is a human donor with aplastic anemia.

This rearrangement joins TRBV20-1 to TRBJ1-2, with TRBD1 matching over 10 bases. The CDR3 covers 13 residues. Germline-derived CDR1 and CDR2 are DFQATT and SNEGSKA (reference sequence). V lost 5 bases, J lost 3 bases, and 3 bases stayed unmatched. The CDR3 nucleotides read TGCAGTGCTGGGACAGGGGAGCACTATGGCTACACCTTC. The encoded protein is CSAGTGEHYGYTF.

The chain has TRBV6-5 and TRBJ1-1; tentatively, D is TRBD1 (5 bases). The CDR3 loop spans 14 amino acids. Germline-derived CDR1 and CDR2 are MNHEY and SVGAGI. Trimming removed 5 bases at V and 3 bases at J, with 13 bases between. CDR3 DNA sequence: TGTGCCAGCAGTAAACAGGCATTCTACACTGAAGCTTTCTTT. Protein: CASSKQAFYTEAFF.

A note on this clonotype: The junction and the germline gene differ at one end; a read error may be behind it. V gene TRBV7-3 combines with J gene TRBJ2-3; D is unresolved. Germline CDR1 SGHTA, CDR2 FQGTGA. There are 13 residues in the CDR3. The chain's CDR3 is CATSPTYTDTQYF. The CDR3, as DNA: TGTGCCACCAGCCCAACCTACACAGATACGCAGTATTTT.

J is TRBJ2-7 and V is TRBV7-9; the D gene is possibly TRBD1 (6 bases). V was trimmed by 2 bases and J by 4 bases, leaving 15 bases between them. CDR3 length equals 15 residues. Germline V gives CDR1 SEHNR, CDR2 FQNEAQ (reference sequence). CDR3 loop: CASSLTADSSYEQYF. The CDR3 DNA sequence: TGTGCCAGCAGCTTAACCGCGGACAGTTCATACGAGCAGTACTTC.

With regard to this clonotype: A junction boundary mismatches the germline segment, possibly from a read error. V usage is TRBV7-9 and J usage is TRBJ2-3, with TRBD2 matching 8 bases. CDR1 and CDR2 from the germline V gene are SEHNR and FQNEAQ (reference sequence). The CDR3 covers 15 residues. The CDR3 here is CASSSQRGSTGTQYF. DNA of the CDR3: TGTGCCAGTAGTAGCCAGCGGGGGAGCACAGGTACGCAGTATTTT.

This clonotype appeared a single time. The CDR3 DNA reads as TGTGCCAGCAGTTTCGGACCGACAGCGAGGGCCTTCTTT. This gives the protein CASSFGPTARAFF. The chain carries TRBV12-3 or TRBV12-4 and TRBJ1-1, with a tentative D call TRBD1 (5 bases). The CDR3 runs to 13 residues. Trimming shortened V by 3 bases and J by 14 bases, and 19 bases separated the two germline ends.

The gene calls are TRBV2 and TRBJ1-2, with D perhaps matching TRBD1 (5 bases). The CDR3 length is 13 residues. V was cut by 4 bases and J by 5 bases, with 11 bases left in between. Germline lookup yields CDR1 SNHLY and CDR2 FYNNEI. Written as DNA, the CDR3 is TGTGCCAGCAGTGTCGAGACAGATTATGGCTACACCTTC. Translated, it gives CASSVETDYGYTF.

The gene calls are TRBV24-1 and TRBJ1-1; D is ambiguous. V lost 3 bases to trimming and J lost 9 bases, with 10 bases between them. The CDR3 spans 12 residues. Germline CDR1 KGHDR, CDR2 SFDVKD. The CDR3, as DNA: TGTGCCACCAGTGATGATTGGGGTAAAGCTTTCTTT. This codes for CATSDDWGKAFF.

This clonotype has only a few counts. The chain carries TRBV6-4 and TRBJ2-2; D is unclear. This CDR3 is 13 amino acids long. In germline, CDR1 is MRHNA, CDR2 SNTAGT. V lost 0 bases and J lost 6, with 5 bases in between. CDR3 loop: CASSDSFSGELFF. Here the CDR3 DNA reads TGTGCCAGCAGTGACTCCTTTTCCGGGGAGCTGTTTTTT.

J is TRBJ2-7 and V is TRBV7-6; D may correspond to TRBD1 or TRBD2 (5 bases each). CDR3 length: 13 residues. Trimming cost V 6 bases and J 6 bases, with 15 bases left between them. The germline V gene encodes CDR1 SGHVS and CDR2 FNYEAQ. The CDR3 DNA follows: TGTGCCAGCAGTGTCCAACCAGGGACCGAGCAGTACTTC. Translation: CASSVQPGTEQYF.

This chain connects TRBV19 to TRBJ2-1, with D perhaps given as TRBD1 or TRBD2 (5 bases each). The CDR3 has 12 amino acids. Germline-derived CDR1 and CDR2 are LNHDA and SQIVND (reference sequence). Trimming stripped 5 bases from V and 10 bases from J, with 12 bases between. CDR3 in DNA: TGTGCCAGTAGTGGGACCCATTCGGAGCAGTTCTTC. This translates into CASSGTHSEQFF.

CDR3 sequence (DNA): TGTGCCAGCAGCCCCCCCACCAGCTCCTACGAGCAGTACTTC. Encoded protein: CASSPPTSSYEQYF. The rearrangement uses TRBV7-2 and TRBJ2-7; no reliable D call. V gave up 5 bases and J gave up 0 bases, with 11 bases separating them. Germline CDR1 reads SGHTA; CDR2 reads FQGNSA. This CDR3 is 14 amino acids long.

This chain links TRBV7-8 with TRBJ2-3, with 12 bases matching TRBD2. Trimming took 6 bases from V and 1 from J; bases not matched to a gene: 8. The CDR3 covers 17 residues. Germline CDR1 and CDR2: SGHVS and FQNEAQ. The CDR3, as DNA: TGTGCCAGCAGTGGTGGGGCTAGCGGGAGGGGCACAGATACGCAGTATTTT. Protein product: CASSGGASGRGTDTQYF.

The gene calls are TRBV12-3 or TRBV12-4 and TRBJ2-3; TRBD2 aligns across 9 bases. Unmatched junction bases numbered 6, after V lost 5 bases and J lost 3 bases. The length of the CDR3 is 15 residues. In nucleotides, the CDR3 is TGTGCCAGCAGTCCCAGCGGGGGGTGGACAGATACGCAGTATTTT. This codes for CASSPSGGWTDTQYF.